One T cell receptor beta chain is described in this entry. Its binding antigen is unknown. There are no base qualities to consult, and no much larger clone falls within one base. The cohort consisted of hundreds of healthy bone marrow donors. Cohort members were all nominally healthy when sampled, although unrecorded immune exposures were likely present. The donor tested CMV seronegative and was one of the 352 seronegative cohort members. Every donor gave a peripheral blood sample, and the peripheral blood mononuclear cells from that sample were used for TCR beta sequencing. The Qiagen DNeasy Blood Extraction Kit was used to extract genomic DNA from the blood cell samples. The junction carries 10 bases between V and J, which are trimmed by 2 bases and 5 bases respectively. There are 14 amino acids in the CDR3, from cysteine to phenylalanine inclusive. The entry retains the CDR3 DNA only, 42 bases that are in frame from base 1. Taken from the germline V gene, the CDR1 and CDR2 loops are SGHDT and YYEEEE.

The data are from a study of cytomegalovirus exposure and HLA in healthy donors (dated by TCRdb to the late 2010s). A note on the overall study: According to an earlier analysis of a few hundred of the donors, 150 million to 200 million T cells yielded some 110 million unique TCR beta sequences and roughly 280 Gb of sequence data. An early release covering 500 to 750 HLA-typed donors comprised 250 to 350 gigabases of sequencing data and tens of millions of unique TCR sequences. Of the roughly 400 genotyped donors, about 80% fell in the genetic ancestry cluster associated with self-reported Caucasian donors. The study aimed to test whether cataloging public T cell receptors could reveal signatures of past pathogen exposure. Using immunosequencing, the study profiled T cell repertoires from fewer than 850 subjects and related those repertoires to cytomegalovirus serostatus. A separate validation cohort of 100 to 150 different subjects was used in addition to the approximately 640-subject first cohort. To predict cytomegalovirus infection status, the study combined high-throughput TCR immunosequencing, statistical association of individual TCRs with disease status, and machine learning. A later analysis re-examined previously published TCR beta repertoires from hundreds of donors and added high-resolution HLA genotyping to investigate patterns of TCR occurrence. The later analysis used no new phenotypic data to find candidate immune exposures, relying instead on TCR beta sequences and their occurrence across donors. In an earlier analysis of over 550 of the donors, high-throughput TCR beta sequencing was used to judge whether each TCR beta V gene segment behaved as functional or pseudogenic. Donor age, sex, ethnicity and CMV serostatus were collected together with the repertoire data. In a later genetic analysis, genome-wide SNP genotypes for 398 of the 666 donors were used, and that subset was treated as a discovery cohort. All discovery cohort repertoires had been generated using a single sequencing platform. HLA typing included class I and class II loci at four-digit resolution. The number of donors typed differed by locus, with about 629-630 for A, B, C, DRB1 and DQB1, roughly 550 for DQA1, 600 to 610 for DPA1, and some 470 for DPB1. Several DR-DQ haplotypes were treated as single units for association and clustering because of strong linkage in the cohort. Across under 500 genotyped donors of the cohort, an average of roughly 200,000 unique TCR beta nucleotide sequences per donor were sequenced, and around 20% of those sequences were non-productive. Findings and caveats that apply to the study as a whole: Because HLA typing was unavailable for some donors at each locus, only the typed subset was used in association tests. In this cohort, only TCR beta chains were sequenced, and detectable features were limited by the absence of alpha or paired-chain data. A few of the identified cytomegalovirus-associated TCR beta chains were confirmed in vitro to be specific for cytomegalovirus antigens. It was suggested by the authors that the approach could potentially be generalized to other disease states and immunological phenotypes. An association between a missense DCLRE1C variant and V-gene and J-gene trimming of TCR beta chains was found in a later genetic analysis and replicated in an independent cohort. Cytomegalovirus status was reported to be diagnosed by the classifier with high specificity and sensitivity in both the original and validation cohorts. CMV serostatus was the only immune exposure information available for the cohort. When HLA alleles, especially DR and DQ, strongly co-occurred, TCR associations were difficult to assign to individual alleles. Linkage disequilibrium might explain the correlated functional status among segregating V segments, but an unknown experimental factor could not be ruled out. Several of the top co-occurrence clusters appeared to be linked to parvovirus B19, influenza, CMV and Epstein-Barr virus, according to a later analysis. A further reported finding was that TCR beta sequences accurately predicted the HLA-A and HLA-B alleles for most subjects in the first cohort. In a later analysis, about 16,000 TCR beta sequences were associated with specific HLA alleles at a false discovery rate of 0.05. In an earlier analysis of about 540 of the donors, most TCR beta V segments were observed in productive rearrangements about 87% or about 30% of the time, broadly matching IMGT annotations. Most CMV-associated TCR beta chains appeared to be HLA-restricted in a later analysis, and the HLA associations seemed to be driven largely by CMV exposure. Presence/absence analyses assumed roughly uniform sequencing depth across donors, an assumption that may not hold. Because counts were too low, fewer than 20 rarely observed V segments, including chromosome 9 orphons, were excluded from the earlier analysis of several hundred of the donors. A total of 150 to 200 TCR beta chains were listed by the study as associated with cytomegalovirus. A later analysis found that HLA-associated TCR beta chains were more clonally expanded and had lower generation probabilities than equally common non-associated chains. While some public TCRs were present in many individuals, most TCR sequences turned up only very rarely across donors. A later analysis found that TCR association rates varied across HLA loci, with DRB1 alleles showing the most associated TCRs and HLA-C alleles the fewest. Compared with the 666-donor mean, donors in an Asian-associated ancestry cluster had fewer N-insertions in productive TCRs, according to a later genetic analysis. A cluster of highly shared sequence variants was judged likely to represent a technical artifact of the sequencing pipeline. Because the 87-base-pair reads could not distinguish some IMGT-functional V segments, including TRBV6-2 and TRBV6-3, those segments were excluded.

The method was the immunoSEQ multiplex PCR assay. For the multiplex PCR, a mixture combining 60 forward primers for TCR Vbeta segments and 13 reverse primers for TCR Jbeta segments was used. A multiplex PCR assay on genomic DNA amplified the CDR3 region of rearranged TCR beta genes. The Illumina HiSeq System was used to sequence the amplified TCR beta libraries as 87-base-pair reads. In the paper's pipeline: A later analysis counted about 80 million unique TCR beta chains across the 650 to 800 repertoires, and around 9.9 million of these chains were shared by at least two donors. Raw reads were error-corrected and collapsed into unique sequences by a nearest-neighbor algorithm in which closely related sequences were merged to remove PCR and sequencing errors. CDR3 sequences were aligned to IMGT reference sequences to assign V, D and J gene segments. For a sequence to be retained, a match of at least six nucleotides was required to both a V gene segment and a J gene segment. A rearrangement counted as productive if the CDR3 had no stop codons and remained in frame with V and J, and every other rearrangement counted as non-productive. CDR3 was defined by IMGT convention, running from the second conserved V-encoded cysteine to the conserved J-encoded phenylalanine. The earlier analysis of roughly 590 of the donors excluded sequences that lacked an unambiguous match to a single V gene segment. An earlier analysis of a few hundred of the donors classified V segments as functional when productive rearrangements were above 56.7% and as segregating when the standard deviation between donors was above 5%. A statistical classification framework was built for diagnosing cytomegalovirus status from the catalog of TCR beta chain sequences. V and J gene assignment, in a later analysis, came from comparing TCR nucleotide sequences with IMGT/GENE-DB human TR gene sequences. In a later analysis, CDR3 sequences and most-parsimonious VDJ recombination scenarios were assigned using the TCRdist pipeline. In a later analysis, each TCR beta chain was defined by its CDR3 amino acid sequence together with its V-gene family, and reads without a unique V-gene family were excluded. To address suspected cross-contamination and a sequencing artifact, a later analysis removed around 590 highly shared, low-generation-probability nucleotide sequences. A later analysis calculated a clonal expansion index for each public chain from normalized within-repertoire ranks of inferred template counts. In a later analysis, generation probabilities were computed with a VDJ recombination model fitted to out-of-frame rearrangements, and the resulting probabilities were checked against IGoR. In a later analysis, hypergeometric tests were used to score TCR-TCR, TCR-HLA and TCR-CMV co-occurrence, with a repertoire-size bias correction applied to TCR pairs. To estimate false discovery rates, a later analysis permuted the HLA or CMV assignments 20 times. In a later analysis, co-occurring TCRs were grouped with DBSCAN, and TCRdist sequence similarity was added when clustering was performed within HLA-allele-positive subsets. Repertoires with fewer than 30,000 or more than 120,000 public chains were left out of co-occurrence clustering, as were five repertoires with anomalous nucleotide sharing. Drawn from immuneACCESS, this table holds only the in-frame rearrangements with V and J called that TCRdb kept. Clones are partly lost; checked studies trace under half to an unresolved V gene and leave the rest unexplained. V and J calls and clone size follow that table, whereas D and trimming were derived from the DNA. Here the sample has approximately 110,000 clones; roughly 74% occur a single time. Roughly 4% of the sample goes to the ten largest clones.

This TCR was sampled from a man in his forties or fifties in good health and CMV-seronegative. The chain joins TRBV5-6 to TRBJ1-4, and TRBD1 may be the D gene, going by 6 matching bases. Sequencing was done on a sample of PBMCs. The CDR3 protein is CASSFGQSNEKLFF. The sequenced DNA: TGTGCCAGCAGCTTTGGACAGTCGAATGAAAAACTGTTTTTT.